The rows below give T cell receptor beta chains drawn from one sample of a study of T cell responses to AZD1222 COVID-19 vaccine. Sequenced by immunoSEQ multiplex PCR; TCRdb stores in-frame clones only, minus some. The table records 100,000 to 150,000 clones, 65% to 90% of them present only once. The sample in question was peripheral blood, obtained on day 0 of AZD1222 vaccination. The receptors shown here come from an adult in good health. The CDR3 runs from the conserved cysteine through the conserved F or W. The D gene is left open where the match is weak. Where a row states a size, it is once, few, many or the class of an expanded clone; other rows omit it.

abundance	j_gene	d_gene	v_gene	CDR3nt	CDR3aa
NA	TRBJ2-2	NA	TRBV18	TGTGCCAGCTCACCACCAGGATGGCGAGGCACCGGGGAGCTGTTTTTT	CASSPPGWRGTGELFF
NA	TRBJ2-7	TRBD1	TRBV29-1	TGCAGCGTTTTCAACTCGGGACAGGGGAGGTACGAGCAGTACTTC	CSVFNSGQGRYEQYF
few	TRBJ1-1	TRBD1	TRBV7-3	TGTGCCAGCAGCTTAACTAGACAGGGGAGAGCTTTCTTT	CASSLTRQGRAFF
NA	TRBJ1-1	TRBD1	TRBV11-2	TGTGCCAGCAGCTCGAGGGCTAGGACAGGGAGGCTCGGTGAAGCTTTCTTT	CASSSRARTGRLGEAFF
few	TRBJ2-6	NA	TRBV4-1	TGCGCCAGCCTCCCGGGCCCCGGTGGGGTTCTCGCTGGGGCCAACGTCCTGACTTTC	CASLPGPGGVLAGANVLTF
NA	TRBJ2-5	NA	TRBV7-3	TGTGCCAGCAGCTTTGTTGGGGAAGGAGAGACCCAGTACTTC	CASSFVGEGETQYF
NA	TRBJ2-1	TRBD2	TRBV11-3	TGTGCCAGCAGCTTGGGACTAGACAATGAGCAGTTCTTC	CASSLGLDNEQFF
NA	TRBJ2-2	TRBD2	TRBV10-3	TGTGCCATCAGTGAGTTGAGCGGGGGGAACACCGGGGAGCTGTTTTTT	CAISELSGGNTGELFF
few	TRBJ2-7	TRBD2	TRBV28	TGTTCTAGCGGGGGGACCAACGAGCAGTACTTC	CSSGGTNEQYF
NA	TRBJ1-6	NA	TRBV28	TGTGCCACCCGAACACTTCACAGGGAATGGGGTAATTCACCCCTCCACTTT	CATRTLHREWGNSPLHF
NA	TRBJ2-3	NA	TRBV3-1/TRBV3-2	TGTGCCAGCAGCCAAGATGGGCTTAACACAGATACGCAGTATTTT	CASSQDGLNTDTQYF
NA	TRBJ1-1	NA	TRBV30	TGTGCCTGGATTTGGGGGAGGAACACTGAAGCTTTCTTT	CAWIWGRNTEAFF